This TCR beta chain was documented in a study of blood T cell repertoires in COVID-19. Only in-frame clones appear in the TCRdb table, and some are missing; sequencing was by immunoSEQ multiplex PCR. The table lists 130,000 or so clones, roughly 79% of them singletons, with about a fifth in the top ten. The CDR3 sequence is 15 residues long. Germline values: CDR1 MDHEN, CDR2 SYDVKM. The germline V and J ends were trimmed by 5 bases and 5 bases, with 13 bases remaining between them. Sequenced sample: peripheral blood. The chain carries TRBV28 and TRBJ1-6, with D possibly being TRBD1 (5 bases). The receptor's source is a man older than 75 with acute or convalescent COVID-19. CDR3: CASSLRTLNNSPLHF. The CDR3 DNA reads TGTGCCAGCAGTCTCAGGACACTTAATAATTCACCCCTCCACTTT. Full variable domain (outside the CDR3, taken from reference TRBV28 and TRBJ1-6): DVKVTQSSRYLVKRTGEKVFLECVQDMDHENMFWYRQDPGLGLRLIYFSYDVKMKEKGDIPEGYSVSREKKERFSLILESASTNQTSMYLCASSLRTLNNSPLHFGNGTRLTVT.